A selection of T cell receptor beta chains follows, all from one sample in a study of blood T cell repertoires in COVID-19. The table came from immunoSEQ multiplex PCR; TCRdb's copy has only in-frame clones and leaves some out. The data hold roughly 150,000 clones, with 87% observed a single time. Sequenced material: peripheral blood. Source of these receptors: a man older than 75 with acute or convalescent COVID-19. Each CDR3 is given with its conserved first and last residue. D genes are given only for firm matches.

V gene	J gene	D gene	CDR3 protein
TRBV6-1	TRBJ2-4	.	CASSEARGGENIQYF
TRBV6-5	TRBJ2-7	.	CASSPVAAGRGEQYF
TRBV2	TRBJ1-3	TRBD1	CASRSTGGNTIYF
TRBV25-1	TRBJ1-1	.	CASSELEGPNTEAFF
TRBV19	TRBJ2-2	.	CASRENYNTGELFF
TRBV27	TRBJ2-7	.	CASSLSPPGGPYEQYF
TRBV29-1	TRBJ1-4	.	CSVVGGDEKLFF
TRBV9	TRBJ2-7	TRBD2	CASSVLAGGLYEQYF
TRBV6-1	TRBJ2-1	TRBD2	CASSEKWASGRADNEQFF
TRBV6-5	TRBJ1-1	.	CASSYYPDRSNTEAFF